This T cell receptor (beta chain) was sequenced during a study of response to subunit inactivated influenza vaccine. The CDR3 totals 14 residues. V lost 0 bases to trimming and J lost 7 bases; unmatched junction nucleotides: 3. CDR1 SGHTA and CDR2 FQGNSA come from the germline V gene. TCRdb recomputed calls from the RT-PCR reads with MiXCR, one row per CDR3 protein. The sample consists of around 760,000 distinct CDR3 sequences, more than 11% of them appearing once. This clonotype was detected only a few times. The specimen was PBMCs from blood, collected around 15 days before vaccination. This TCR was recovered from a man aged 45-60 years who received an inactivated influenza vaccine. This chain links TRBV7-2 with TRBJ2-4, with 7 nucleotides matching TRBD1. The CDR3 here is CASSLAPGQNIQYF. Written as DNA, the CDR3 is TGTGCCAGCAGCTTAGCCCCGGGACAGAACATTCAGTACTTC.